The 16 T cell receptor beta chains below were found in one sample sequenced in a study of T-cell reconstitution after alpha-beta-depleted transplantation in children. During its preparation, the TCRbeta library received unique molecular identifiers. TCRdb redid the calling of the PCR reads with MiXCR, one entry per CDR3 protein. The sample has approximately 400,000 distinct CDR3 sequences, under 13% seen once; the top ten hold about 5%. The sample here was PBMCs from the stem cell graft donor, taken from the stem cell graft. These TCRs come from a human donor who donated a stem cell graft to a child with acute myeloid leukemia.

This clonotype was observed at least ten times. The chain combines TRBV12-3 or TRBV12-4 with TRBJ2-6, with a weak D call TRBD2 (6 bases). The CDR3 is made up of 15 amino acids. V was trimmed by 5 bases and J by 0 bases, leaving 8 bases between them. This CDR3 reads CASSVRGSGANVLTF. CDR3 DNA sequence: TGTGCCAGCAGTGTGCGGGGCTCTGGGGCCAACGTCCTGACTTTC.

This clonotype has a handful of counts. The CDR3 is CAWDSRGGNEQFF. The CDR3 coding sequence is TGTGCCTGGGACAGCCGGGGGGGCAATGAGCAGTTCTTC. The gene calls are TRBV30 and TRBJ2-1, with 8 bases that match TRBD2. The germline V gene encodes CDR1 GTSNPN and CDR2 SVGIG (reference sequence). The V and J ends lost 5 bases and 6 bases, in that order; junction bases with no gene match: 6. The CDR3 consists of 13 residues.

The CDR3: CSHQSTDTQYF. The CDR3, as DNA: TGCAGCCATCAGAGCACAGATACGCAGTATTTT. V usage is TRBV29-1 and J usage is TRBJ2-3, with D unclear. The V gene lost 8 bases and the J gene lost 0 bases, with 6 bases spanning the gap. Germline CDR1 reads SQVTM; CDR2 reads ANQGSEA. The CDR3 consists of 11 residues.

In its sample, this clonotype was seen many times. V is TRBV5-1 and J is TRBJ2-5, with D uncertain. The germline gives CDR1 SGHRS, CDR2 YFSETQ. V was cut by 4 bases and J by 0 bases, with 10 bases left in between. The CDR3 runs 14 residues. CDR3 loop: CASSIGQNQETQYF. The CDR3 coding sequence is TGCGCCAGCAGCATCGGCCAGAACCAAGAGACCCAGTACTTC.

The table lists this clonotype with a few counts. The chain recombines TRBV11-2 with TRBJ2-7; 12 bases are shared with TRBD2. Germline CDR1 SGHAT, CDR2 FQNNGV. The CDR3 covers 14 residues. The trim removed 0 bases at V and 7 bases at J, leaving 1 base unmatched. The CDR3 region has the DNA TGTGCCAGCAGCTTAGAACTAGCGGGAGGTGAGCAGTACTTC. This translates into CASSLELAGGEQYF.

V and J are TRBV27 and TRBJ2-3; 7 bases agree with TRBD1. The CDR3 is 16 residues long. The germline V gene has CDR1 MNHEY and CDR2 SMNVEV (reference sequence). Losses at the gene ends were 4 bases for V and 0 bases for J; bases not matched to a gene: 7. CDR3 bases: TGTGCCAGCAGTTCTTGGGACAGAACTAGCACAGATACGCAGTATTTT. The encoded protein is CASSSWDRTSTDTQYF.

Ten or more counts support this clonotype. The V and J genes are TRBV10-1 and TRBJ2-3, with a weak D call TRBD2 (6 bases). V was trimmed by 3 bases and J by 5 bases, leaving 12 bases between them. The germline gives CDR1 WNHNN, CDR2 SYGVQD (reference sequence). This CDR3 comprises 14 residues. The CDR3 is CASSERRDGDTQYF. Written as DNA, the CDR3 is TGCGCCAGCAGTGAACGGAGGGATGGAGATACGCAGTATTTT.

In this sample, this clonotype turned up a few times. J is TRBJ2-7 and V is TRBV3-1; 10 bases fit TRBD2. The CDR3 is made up of 15 amino acids. Germline trimming cut 2 bases from V and 0 bases from J; bases unmatched to any gene: 1. Per the germline V gene, CDR1 is LGHDT and CDR2 is YNNKEL (reference sequence). Here the CDR3 DNA reads TGTGCCAGCAGCCAACCTAGCGGGAGCTCCTACGAGCAGTACTTC. Its translation: CASSQPSGSSYEQYF.

The chain carries TRBV12-3 or TRBV12-4 and TRBJ1-2, with 7 bases identical to TRBD1. The CDR3 is 13 amino acids. V lost 5 bases and J lost 3; bases outside the gene matches: 3. The CDR3: CASSKGQHYGYTF. The CDR3 coding sequence is TGTGCCAGCAGTAAGGGACAGCACTATGGCTACACCTTC.

This clonotype was seen repeatedly, ten times or more. The genes are TRBV6-2 or TRBV6-3 and TRBJ2-7, with D tentatively TRBD2 (6 bases). Trimming took off 0 bases at V and 3 bases at J, with 15 bases between the two ends. Germline lookup yields CDR1 MNHEY and CDR2 SVGEGT. This CDR3 spans 16 amino acids. The CDR3 here is CASSYSFGGADYEQYF. The CDR3 DNA reads TGTGCCAGCAGTTACTCGTTTGGCGGGGCAGACTACGAGCAGTACTTC.

The chain is built from TRBV4-3 and TRBJ2-3; D remains unclear. There are 14 residues in the CDR3. Trimming took off 0 bases at V and 4 bases at J, with 8 bases between the two ends. Germline V gene sequence: CDR1 LGHNA, CDR2 YSLEER. DNA for the CDR3: TGCGCCAGCAGCCAAGACCCTCGGGCAGATACGCAGTATTTT. This encodes CASSQDPRADTQYF.

V is TRBV25-1 and J is TRBJ2-4; no reliable D call. Between the trimmed V and J ends, which lost 1 base and 0 bases, there was a span of 19 bases. Germline V CDR1 and CDR2: MGHDK, SYGVNS. The length of the CDR3 is 19 residues. This CDR3 is CASSEFRADPKLAKNIQYF. The CDR3, as DNA: TGTGCCAGCAGTGAATTCCGGGCGGACCCCAAACTAGCCAAAAACATTCAGTACTTC.

The chain employs TRBV20-1 and TRBJ2-3; tentative D call: TRBD2 (6 bases). Trimming took 3 bases from V and 2 from J, leaving 18 bases between them. CDR1 is DFQATT, CDR2 SNEGSKA, per germline (reference sequence). The CDR3 totals 16 residues. In DNA form, the CDR3 reads TGCAGTGCTAGCCCGTTTGTTAGCGGAGACACAGATACGCAGTATTTT. It codes for CSASPFVSGDTDTQYF.

This clonotype has more than one count but fewer than ten. The V and J genes are TRBV7-9 and TRBJ1-2; D gene uncertain. The germline V gene encodes CDR1 SEHNR and CDR2 FQNEAQ (reference sequence). The CDR3 is 14 residues long. Between the trimmed V and J ends, which lost 5 bases and 8 bases, there was a span of 18 bases. The CDR3 DNA is TGTGCCAGCAGCGCGGACGCCGCTTATTCGGGCTACACCTTC. Its translation: CASSADAAYSGYTF. The variable domain in full, with the rest retrieved from reference TRBV7-9 and TRBJ1-2, is DTGVSQNPRHKITKRGQNVTFRCDPISEHNRLYWYRQTLGQGPEFLTYFQNEAQLEKSRLLSDRFSAERPKGSFSTLEIQRTEQGDSAMYLCASSADAAYSGYTFGSGTRLTVV.

The chain joins TRBV10-3 to TRBJ1-3; perhaps TRBD1 as D (5 bases). This CDR3 comprises 18 residues. Germline loops: CDR1 ENHRY, CDR2 SYGVKD. With 10 bases removed from V and 0 bases from J, the gap between germline ends came to 25 bases. In nucleotides, the CDR3 is TGTGCCAGTCTTTGGGGCCCAAATTTATCCCCCTCTGGAAACACCATATATTTT. Translating gives CASLWGPNLSPSGNTIYF.

The chain joins TRBV20-1 to TRBJ2-1; the match to TRBD2 covers 10 bases. The trim removed 7 bases at V and 8 bases at J, leaving 8 bases unmatched. Germline V gene sequence: CDR1 DFQATT, CDR2 SNEGSKA (reference sequence). This CDR3 is built from 13 residues. The CDR3 DNA is TGCAGTGTGAGGCTAGCGGGAGTATATGAGCAGTTCTTC. Its translation: CSVRLAGVYEQFF.